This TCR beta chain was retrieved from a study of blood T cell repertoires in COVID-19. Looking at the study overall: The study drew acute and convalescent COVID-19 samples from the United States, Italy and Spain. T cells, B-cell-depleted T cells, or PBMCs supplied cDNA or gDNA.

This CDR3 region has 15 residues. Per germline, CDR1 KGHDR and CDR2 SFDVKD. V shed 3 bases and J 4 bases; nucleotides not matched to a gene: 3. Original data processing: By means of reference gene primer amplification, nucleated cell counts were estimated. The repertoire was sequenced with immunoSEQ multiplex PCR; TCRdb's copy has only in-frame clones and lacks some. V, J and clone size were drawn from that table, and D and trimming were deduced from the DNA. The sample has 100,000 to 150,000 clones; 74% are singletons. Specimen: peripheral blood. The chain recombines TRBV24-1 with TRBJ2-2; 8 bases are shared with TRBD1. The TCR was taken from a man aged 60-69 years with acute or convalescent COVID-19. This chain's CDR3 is CATSDDGTGTGELFF. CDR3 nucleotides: TGTGCCACCAGTGATGACGGGACAGGCACCGGGGAGCTGTTTTTT.